This is a list of T cell receptor beta chains from one sample in a study of response to subunit inactivated influenza vaccine. MiXCR, run by TCRdb on the RT-PCR reads, gives a single entry per CDR3 protein. The sample has approximately 530,000 distinct CDR3 sequences; about an eighth are singletons. Sequenced here: PBMCs from blood, sampled around seven weeks after vaccination. Receptor source: a man aged 50 or older who received an inactivated influenza vaccine. CDR3s include the opening cysteine and the closing phenylalanine or tryptophan. A D gene is named only where the DNA matches it firmly. Clone sizes are given selectively: once, few, many, or a class where the clone is expanded.

NA	TRBV6-2/TRBV6-3	few	TRBJ1-1	CASSWGTTEAFF	TGTGCCAGCAGTTGGGGGACCACTGAAGCTTTCTTT
NA	TRBV18	few	TRBJ1-1	CASSTTGIAEAFF	TGTGCCAGCTCTACTACAGGGATTGCTGAAGCTTTCTTT
NA	TRBV6-2/TRBV6-3	NA	TRBJ2-2	CASSRGMELFF	TGTGCCAGCAGTAGGGGAATGGAGCTGTTTTTT
NA	TRBV29-1	NA	TRBJ1-3	CSVVVGAGNTIYF	TGCAGCGTTGTTGTGGGGGCTGGAAACACCATATATTTT
NA	TRBV20-1	few	TRBJ1-5	CSALTRGGGTYSNQPQHF	TGCAGTGCTCTCACAAGGGGAGGGGGTACTTATAGCAATCAGCCCCAGCATTTT
NA	TRBV7-6	many	TRBJ2-7	CASSLGGAGAPYEQYF	TGTGCCAGCAGCTTAGGGGGGGCGGGAGCACCCTACGAGCAGTACTTC
TRBD2	TRBV15	few	TRBJ2-4	CATSRGFRGREVQYF	TGTGCCACCAGCAGAGGATTTAGGGGCCGGGAGGTTCAGTACTTC
NA	TRBV10-2	few	TRBJ2-7	CASSEMAASYEQYF	TGCGCCAGCAGTGAGATGGCGGCCTCCTACGAGCAGTACTTC
TRBD1	TRBV7-9	many	TRBJ2-2	CASRGQGNTGELFF	TGTGCCAGCAGGGGACAGGGGAACACCGGGGAGCTGTTTTTT
TRBD1	TRBV7-9	NA	TRBJ2-5	CASSTTGAETQYF	TGTGCCAGCAGCACGACAGGGGCTGAGACCCAGTACTTC
NA	TRBV28	NA	TRBJ1-1	CASSLSRQNTEAFF	TGTGCCAGCAGTTTATCGAGGCAGAACACTGAAGCTTTCTTT
NA	TRBV7-2	NA	TRBJ1-1	CASSLARGMNTEAFF	TGTGCCAGCAGCTTAGCGCGGGGCATGAACACTGAAGCTTTCTTT
NA	TRBV29-1	NA	TRBJ1-1	CSVLRRREAFF	TGCAGCGTTCTCAGGAGGCGTGAAGCTTTCTTT
NA	TRBV7-2	NA	TRBJ2-7	CASSPESYPYEQYF	TGTGCCAGCAGCCCAGAGAGCTACCCCTACGAGCAGTACTTC
NA	TRBV6-2/TRBV6-3	NA	TRBJ2-7	CASRNPFRDTSYEQYF	TGTGCCAGCAGAAACCCCTTCCGGGACACCTCCTACGAGCAGTACTTC
NA	TRBV5-1	many	TRBJ2-5	CASSPQSRQETQYF	TGCGCCAGCAGCCCGCAGAGCCGTCAAGAGACCCAGTACTTC
TRBD1	TRBV20-1	NA	TRBJ1-6	CSARQGGAGSPLHF	TGCAGTGCTAGGCAAGGGGGCGCAGGTTCACCCCTCCACTTT
NA	TRBV5-6	few	TRBJ2-1	CASSFDVRRTQHEQFF	TGTGCCAGCAGCTTTGATGTGAGGAGGACGCAGCATGAGCAGTTCTTC
NA	TRBV13	few	TRBJ1-5	CASSSGSLSQPQHF	TGTGCCAGCAGTTCAGGGAGTTTGAGTCAGCCCCAGCATTTT
TRBD1	TRBV7-2	few	TRBJ2-7	CASSLTRDRGYEQYF	TGTGCCAGCAGCCTTACCCGGGACAGGGGCTACGAGCAGTACTTC
TRBD1	TRBV20-1	few	TRBJ2-1	CSARTGHNEQFF	TGCAGTGCAAGGACAGGGCACAATGAGCAGTTCTTC
NA	TRBV7-7	many	TRBJ2-2	CASSTGPNTGELFF	TGTGCCAGCAGCACCGGACCCAACACCGGGGAGCTGTTTTTT
NA	TRBV28	NA	TRBJ2-3	CASVREPSTDTQYF	TGTGCCTCTGTTAGGGAGCCATCCACAGATACGCAGTATTTT
NA	TRBV14	many	TRBJ1-1	CASSVQGRYTEAFF	TGTGCCAGCAGCGTCCAGGGGAGATACACTGAAGCTTTCTTT
TRBD2	TRBV4-3	NA	TRBJ2-1	CASSHYRTSGQTDEQFF	TGCGCCAGCAGCCACTACCGGACTAGCGGCCAGACGGATGAGCAGTTCTTC
NA	TRBV12-3/TRBV12-4	NA	TRBJ1-5	CASSGGGDNQPQHF	TGTGCCAGCAGTGGGGGAGGGGACAATCAGCCCCAGCATTTT
NA	TRBV29-1	many	TRBJ2-6	CSVATAGANVLTF	TGCAGCGTTGCGACAGCTGGGGCCAACGTCCTGACTTTC